The 22 T cell receptor beta chains given below trace back to one sample, sequenced in a study of T-cell memory formation after mild COVID-19. TCRdb reprocessed the 5' RACE reads via MiXCR and lists one record per CDR3 protein. The data show around 200,000 distinct CDR3 sequences, around 30% seen once. The sequenced sample was PBMCs or a T cell subset sorted from them (not recorded which). Every receptor here comes from an adult woman who had mild COVID-19 (a few samples of this study predate the infection). Cell type and time point are not known.

This clonotype was observed a handful of times. V and J are TRBV4-1 and TRBJ1-2; the D gene is possibly TRBD1 (5 bases). There are 17 residues in the CDR3. Trimming stripped 0 bases from V and 7 bases from J, with 21 bases between. Per the germline V gene, CDR1 is MGHRA and CDR2 is YSYEKL. DNA of the CDR3: TGCGCCAGCAGCCAAGAAGGGGCCGGGCGCCTGGGGGGTGGCTACACCTTC. This gives the protein CASSQEGAGRLGGGYTF.

The V call is TRBV4-3, the J call TRBJ2-7; 7 bases agree with TRBD1. Trimming removed 0 bases from V and 4 bases from J; junction bases left unmatched: 6. Germline V CDR1 and CDR2: LGHNA, YSLEER. The CDR3 totals 15 residues. This chain's CDR3 is CASSQEGTVVYEQYF. As DNA, the CDR3 is TGCGCCAGCAGCCAAGAAGGGACAGTGGTATACGAGCAGTACTTC.

The rearrangement joins TRBV29-1 to TRBJ2-7; D not resolved. Germline CDR1 is SQVTM and CDR2 is ANQGSEA. The CDR3 length is 12 residues. The V and J ends lost 4 bases and 1 base respectively, with 8 bases between them. CDR3: CSVAASSYEQYF. CDR3 nucleotides: TGCAGCGTTGCGGCCAGTTCCTACGAGCAGTACTTC.

The table lists this clonotype with a few counts. This chain links TRBV24-1 with TRBJ2-1; 13 bases agree with TRBD2. Losses at the gene ends were 4 bases for V and 1 base for J; bases not matched to a gene: 9. The length of the CDR3 is 19 residues. CDR1 KGHDR and CDR2 SFDVKD come from the germline V gene. Here the CDR3 DNA reads TGTGCCACCAGTGACCCCGGACTAGCGGGAGAACGATCCTACAATGAGCAGTTCTTC. Amino acid sequence: CATSDPGLAGERSYNEQFF.

J is TRBJ2-1 and V is TRBV6-5; TRBD2 matches at 11 bases. Trimming removed 1 base from V and 3 bases from J; junction bases left unmatched: 11. This CDR3 spans 19 amino acids. Germline lookup yields CDR1 MNHEY and CDR2 SVGAGI. The CDR3 sequence is CASSYLKKPLAGDYNEQFF. In DNA form, the CDR3 reads TGTGCCAGCAGTTACTTGAAAAAACCACTAGCGGGGGACTACAATGAGCAGTTCTTC.

This sequence joins TRBV7-3 and TRBJ2-1; TRBD2 matches 8 bases. Losses at the gene ends were 3 bases for V and 5 bases for J; bases not matched to a gene: 12. This CDR3 region has 17 residues. CDR1 SGHTA and CDR2 FQGTGA come from the germline V gene. In DNA form, the CDR3 reads TGTGCCAGCAGCTTCCAACGGAAGCGGGAGAACGACAATGAGCAGTTCTTC. This encodes CASSFQRKRENDNEQFF.

This chain connects TRBV7-2 to TRBJ2-7, with 7 nucleotides matching TRBD1. The germline V gene encodes CDR1 SGHTA and CDR2 FQGNSA. J gave up 2 bases and V 5 bases, and 6 bases lay outside the gene matches. CDR3 length: 14 residues. In DNA form, the CDR3 reads TGTGCCAGCAGCCTGTCCCAGGGGGCCTACGAGCAGTACTTC. It specifies CASSLSQGAYEQYF.

This chain links TRBV7-9 with TRBJ1-3; 7 nucleotides align to TRBD1. J was trimmed by 6 bases and V by 3 bases; bases with no gene match: 8. Germline V gene data show CDR1 as SEHNR and CDR2 as FQNEAQ (reference sequence). This CDR3 comprises 15 residues. The CDR3 spells CASSFSDRLANTIYF. CDR3 bases: TGTGCCAGCAGCTTCTCGGACAGGCTTGCAAACACCATATATTTT.

V gene TRBV9 combines with J gene TRBJ2-3; 9 bases map to TRBD2. The CDR3 runs 16 residues. Unmatched junction bases numbered 5, after V lost 0 bases and J lost 3 bases. Germline V lookup: CDR1 SGDLS, CDR2 YYNGEE. The CDR3 spells CASSVEGGGVTDTQYF. Here the CDR3 DNA reads TGTGCCAGCAGCGTAGAAGGCGGGGGGGTGACAGATACGCAGTATTTT.

The CDR3 bases are TGCAGTGCCAGGAGGCGCCAACAACAGGGCCACTTAACCTTC. It codes for CSARRRQQQGHLTF. The chain joins TRBV20-1 to TRBJ1-2; possible D gene TRBD1, 6 bases. The ends were cut back, 6 bases at V and 14 bases at J, with 28 bases in the middle. CDR1 DFQATT and CDR2 SNEGSKA come from the germline V gene (reference sequence). This CDR3 is built from 14 residues.

CDR3 sequence: CASSRPRSGANVLTF. As DNA, the CDR3 is TGTGCCAGTAGCCGACCGCGCTCTGGGGCCAACGTCCTGACTTTC. The chain links TRBV19 to TRBJ2-6; D is unclear. There are 15 residues in the CDR3. Deletions cut 6 bases from V and 0 bases from J, with 9 bases between. Germline-derived CDR1 and CDR2 are LNHDA and SQIVND (reference sequence).

At least ten counts were recorded for this clonotype. The chain combines TRBV7-3 with TRBJ2-2; D remains unclear. The CDR3 is 14 amino acids. The V gene's germline CDR1 is SGHTA and CDR2 FQGTGA. Trimming removed 3 bases from V and 6 bases from J, with 11 bases in between. In nucleotides, the CDR3 is TGTGCCAGCAGCTTCTACGGTGGCCCCGGGGAGCTGTTTTTT. Its protein is CASSFYGGPGELFF.

This clonotype was detected a few times. J is TRBJ1-6 and V is TRBV18; unclear D gene. Germline V gene lookup returns CDR1 KGHSH and CDR2 LQKENI. This CDR3 contains 16 residues. Deletions cut 0 bases from V and 1 base from J, with 7 bases between. CDR3 sequence reads: CASSPPPKSYNSPLHF. The CDR3 DNA reads TGTGCCAGCTCACCACCCCCTAAGTCCTATAATTCACCCCTCCACTTT. The entire variable domain, with the rest obtained from reference TRBV18 and TRBJ1-6, is as follows: NAGVMQNPRHLVRRRGQEARLRCSPMKGHSHVYWYRQLPEEGLKFMVYLQKENIIDESGMPKERFSAEFPKEGPSILRIQQVVRGDSAAYFCASSPPPKSYNSPLHFGNGTRLTVT.

Concerning this clonotype itself: The junction and the germline gene differ at one end; a read error may be behind it. J is TRBJ2-7 and V is TRBV12-3 or TRBV12-4; D is unclear. The CDR3 has 9 amino acids. The CDR3 loop reads CASSPPLFF. The DNA for the CDR3 is TGTGCCAGCAGTCCCCCCCTGTTCTTC.

V gene TRBV24-1 combines with J gene TRBJ1-2; TRBD1 matches at 9 bases. CDR1 is KGHDR, CDR2 SFDVKD, per germline. This CDR3 is 15 amino acids long. Trimming removed 0 bases from V and 8 bases from J; junction bases left unmatched: 6. This CDR3 is CATSDLRGQGGGYTF. The CDR3, as DNA: TGTGCCACCAGTGATTTGAGGGGACAGGGAGGCGGCTACACCTTC.

This clonotype has more than one count but fewer than ten. The rearrangement uses TRBV15 and TRBJ2-3, with 7 bases identical to TRBD1. Trimming cost V 0 bases and J 3 bases; bases outside gene matches: 6. CDR3 length: 16 residues. From germline, CDR1 is LNHNV and CDR2 YYDKDF (reference sequence). Here the CDR3 reads CATSRDGDRVTDTQYF. The CDR3 DNA reads as TGTGCCACCAGCAGAGATGGAGACAGGGTAACAGATACGCAGTATTTT.

A few counts support this clonotype. The J gene is TRBJ2-3, the V gene TRBV9, with D maybe TRBD1 (5 bases). There are 15 residues in the CDR3. The V gene's germline CDR1 is SGDLS and CDR2 YYNGEE. Trimming stripped 3 bases from V and 0 bases from J, with 11 bases between. The CDR3 nucleotides are TGTGCCAGCAGCGGACGACAGACTAGCACAGATACGCAGTATTTT. This encodes CASSGRQTSTDTQYF.

This chain links TRBV14 with TRBJ1-2; D ambiguous. Germline CDR1 is SGHDN and CDR2 is FVKESK. The CDR3 contains 14 residues. Between the trimmed V and J ends, which lost 4 bases and 2 bases, there was a span of 11 bases. This CDR3 reads CASSPQRRNYGYTF. The CDR3 DNA sequence: TGTGCCAGCAGCCCGCAAAGGAGGAACTATGGCTACACCTTC.

The CDR3 DNA follows: TGTGCCAGCAGTTTTCCAGCTAGGGGCGAGCAGTACTTC. Its translation: CASSFPARGEQYF. This chain links TRBV6-5 with TRBJ2-7; D is possibly TRBD1 (5 bases). The V and J ends lost 4 bases and 6 bases respectively, with 13 bases between them. Germline values: CDR1 MNHEY, CDR2 SVGAGI. The CDR3 runs to 13 residues.

J is TRBJ2-2 and V is TRBV12-3 or TRBV12-4; D not certain. V was pared by 6 bases and J by 7 bases, with 12 bases between. This CDR3 contains 13 residues. For the CDR3, the DNA is TGTGCCAGCAGCCGGACGCCGCTCGGGGAGCTGTTTTTT. Its protein is CASSRTPLGELFF.

This clonotype appeared many times. Here the CDR3 DNA reads TGTGCCAGCAGCTCAACCGGGGACAAGTGGGAGACCCAGTACTTC. It specifies CASSSTGDKWETQYF. The chain joins TRBV11-2 to TRBJ2-5; D possibly corresponds to TRBD1 (6 bases). Germline lookup yields CDR1 SGHAT and CDR2 FQNNGV. V shed 4 bases and J shed 5 bases, with 17 bases lying between them. The CDR3 extends over 15 amino acids.

The V call is TRBV7-3, the J call TRBJ2-5; no clear D. This CDR3 spans 13 amino acids. Germline loops: CDR1 SGHTA, CDR2 FQGTGA. The V gene lost 1 base and the J gene lost 5 bases, with 8 bases spanning the gap. The CDR3 nucleotides are TGTGCCAGCAGCTTAAGAATGGGTGAGACCCAGTACTTC. As protein: CASSLRMGETQYF.